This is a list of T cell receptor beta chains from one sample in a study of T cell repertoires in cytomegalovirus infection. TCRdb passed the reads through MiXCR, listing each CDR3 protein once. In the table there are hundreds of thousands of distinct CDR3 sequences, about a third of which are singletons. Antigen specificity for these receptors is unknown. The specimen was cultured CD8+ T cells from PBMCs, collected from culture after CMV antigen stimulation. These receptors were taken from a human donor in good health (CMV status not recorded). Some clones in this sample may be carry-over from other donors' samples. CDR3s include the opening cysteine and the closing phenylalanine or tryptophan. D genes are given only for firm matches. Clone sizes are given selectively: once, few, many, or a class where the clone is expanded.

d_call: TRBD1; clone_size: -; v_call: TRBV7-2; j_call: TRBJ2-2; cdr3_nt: TGTGTCAGCAGCTTGCTGGGACAGGGGAACACCGGGGAGCTGTTTTTT; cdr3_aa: CVSSLLGQGNTGELFF
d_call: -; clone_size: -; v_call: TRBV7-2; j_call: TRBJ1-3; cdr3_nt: TGTGCCAGCAGCTTAAGTCCAGGGGAGTTAAACACCATATATTTT; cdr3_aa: CASSLSPGELNTIYF
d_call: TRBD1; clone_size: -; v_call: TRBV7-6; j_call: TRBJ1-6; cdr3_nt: TGTGCCAGCAGAATAATCCGGGACAGTAATTCATCCCTCCACTTT; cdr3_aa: CASRIIRDSNSSLHF
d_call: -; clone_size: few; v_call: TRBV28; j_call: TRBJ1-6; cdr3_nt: TGTGCCAGCACCAGAGGAAATTCACCCCTCCACTTT; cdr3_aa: CASTRGNSPLHF
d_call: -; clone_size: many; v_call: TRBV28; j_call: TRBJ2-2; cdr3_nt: TGTGCCAGCACCTCCTTCGAGGTAGCGAACACCGGGGAGCTGTTTTTT; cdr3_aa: CASTSFEVANTGELFF
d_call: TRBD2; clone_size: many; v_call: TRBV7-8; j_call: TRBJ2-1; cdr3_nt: TGTGCCAGCAGCCCGGGGGTAGCGGGGGGATTCTACAATGAGCAGTTCTTC; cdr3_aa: CASSPGVAGGFYNEQFF
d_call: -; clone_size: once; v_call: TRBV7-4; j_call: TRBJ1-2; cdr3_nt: TGTGCCAGCAGCTTAGCGCTCCCGGGTGATGGCTACACCTTC; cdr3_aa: CASSLALPGDGYTF
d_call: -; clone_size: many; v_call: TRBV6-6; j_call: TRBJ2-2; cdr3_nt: TGTGCCAGCACCCTAGGAGGGATGGGGGGCGCGCCCAACACCGGGGAGCTGTTTTTT; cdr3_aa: CASTLGGMGGAPNTGELFF
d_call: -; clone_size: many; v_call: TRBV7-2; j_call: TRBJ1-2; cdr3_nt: TGTGCCAGCAGCTTAGAATTGCGGCAGGGGTTCCCTGGCTACACCTTC; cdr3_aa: CASSLELRQGFPGYTF
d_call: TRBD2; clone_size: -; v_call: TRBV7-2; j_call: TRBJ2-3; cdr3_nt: TGTGCCAGCAGCTTAGAGACTAGCGGGGGGGGTCCCACAGATACGCAGTATTTT; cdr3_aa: CASSLETSGGGPTDTQYF
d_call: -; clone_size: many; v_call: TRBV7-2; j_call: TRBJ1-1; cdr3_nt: TGTGCCAGCAGCTTTGGGAGGTTCACTGAAGCTTTCTTT; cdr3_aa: CASSFGRFTEAFF
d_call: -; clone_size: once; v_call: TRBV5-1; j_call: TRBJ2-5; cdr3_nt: TGCGCCAGCGCCGTCGGGACATCACAAGAGACCCAGTACTTC; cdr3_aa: CASAVGTSQETQYF
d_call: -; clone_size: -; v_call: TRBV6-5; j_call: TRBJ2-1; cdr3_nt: TGTGCCAGCAGTTCCCACCGACTGATTAGCTCCTACAATGAGCAGTTCTTC; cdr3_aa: CASSSHRLISSYNEQFF
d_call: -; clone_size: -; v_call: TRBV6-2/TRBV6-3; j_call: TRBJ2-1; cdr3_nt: TGTGCCAGCAGTTACTCTGCGCAGGGGATGTACAATGAGCAGTTCTTC; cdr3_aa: CASSYSAQGMYNEQFF
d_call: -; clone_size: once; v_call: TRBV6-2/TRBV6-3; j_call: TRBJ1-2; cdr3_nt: TGTGCCAGCATGGCGACAAATAACTTTGGCTACACCTTC; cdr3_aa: CASMATNNFGYTF
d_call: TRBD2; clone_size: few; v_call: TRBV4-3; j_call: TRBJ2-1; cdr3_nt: TGCGCCAGCAGCCAAGAGCGGGGGACTTACAATGAGCAGTTCTTC; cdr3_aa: CASSQERGTYNEQFF
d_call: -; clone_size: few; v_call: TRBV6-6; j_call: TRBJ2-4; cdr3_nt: TGTGCCAGCAGTTCGTTCACAGACAAAAACATTCAGTACTTC; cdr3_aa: CASSSFTDKNIQYF
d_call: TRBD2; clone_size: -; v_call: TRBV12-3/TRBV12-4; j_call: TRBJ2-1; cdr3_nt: TGTGCCAACAGTACAGCGGGCTGGGGAGGGTACAATGAGCAGTTCTTC; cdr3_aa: CANSTAGWGGYNEQFF
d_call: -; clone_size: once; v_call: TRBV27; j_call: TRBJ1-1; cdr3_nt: TGTGCCAGCAGTTACTCTACTCACACTGAAGCTTTCTTT; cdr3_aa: CASSYSTHTEAFF
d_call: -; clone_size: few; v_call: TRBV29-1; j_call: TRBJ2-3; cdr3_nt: TGCAGCGTTGCTTCGGGCAGGACCACAGATACGCAGTATTTT; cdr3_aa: CSVASGRTTDTQYF
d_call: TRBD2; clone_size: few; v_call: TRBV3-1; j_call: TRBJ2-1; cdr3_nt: TGTGCCAGCAGCCAAGTCTCCGTGGGAGCGGGGGGATACAATGAGCAGTTCTTC; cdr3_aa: CASSQVSVGAGGYNEQFF
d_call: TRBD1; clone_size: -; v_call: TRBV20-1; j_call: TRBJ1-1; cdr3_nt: TGCAGTGCTAGAGATCCGGACAGGGGGCAACCTGAAGCTTTCTTT; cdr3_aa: CSARDPDRGQPEAFF
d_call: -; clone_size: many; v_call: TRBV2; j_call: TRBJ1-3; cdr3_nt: TGTGCCAGCAGCGTAGACGGATCCTCTGGAAACACCATATATTTT; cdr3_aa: CASSVDGSSGNTIYF
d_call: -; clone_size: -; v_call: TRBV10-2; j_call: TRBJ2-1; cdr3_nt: TGCGCCAGCAGTGGGGGAGAGGGAGCGGTCAATGAGCAGTTCTTC; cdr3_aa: CASSGGEGAVNEQFF
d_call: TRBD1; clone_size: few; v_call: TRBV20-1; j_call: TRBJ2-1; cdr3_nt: TGCAGTGCTACCGAACACGGGACAGGCTCCTACAATGAGCAGTTCTTC; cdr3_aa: CSATEHGTGSYNEQFF
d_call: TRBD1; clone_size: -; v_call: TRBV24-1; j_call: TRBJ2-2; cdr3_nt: TGTGCCACCAGGACAGGGCCCGGGGAGCTGTTTTTT; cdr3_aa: CATRTGPGELFF
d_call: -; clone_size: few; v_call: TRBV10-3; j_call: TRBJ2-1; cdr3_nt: TGTGCCATCAGTGAAGGAGCGGAAAAGACCTACAATGAGCAGTTCTTC; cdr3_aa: CAISEGAEKTYNEQFF